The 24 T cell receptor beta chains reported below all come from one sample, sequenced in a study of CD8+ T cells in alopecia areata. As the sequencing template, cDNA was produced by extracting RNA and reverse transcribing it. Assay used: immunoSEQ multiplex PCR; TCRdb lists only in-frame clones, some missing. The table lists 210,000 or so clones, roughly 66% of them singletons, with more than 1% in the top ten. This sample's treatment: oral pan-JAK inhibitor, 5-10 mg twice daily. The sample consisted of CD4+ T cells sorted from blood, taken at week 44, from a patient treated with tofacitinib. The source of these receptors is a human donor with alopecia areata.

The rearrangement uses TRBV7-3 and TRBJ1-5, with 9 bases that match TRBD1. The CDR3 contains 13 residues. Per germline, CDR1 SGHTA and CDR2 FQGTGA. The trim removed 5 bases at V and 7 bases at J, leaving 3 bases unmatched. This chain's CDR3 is CASSPTGGQPQHF. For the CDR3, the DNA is TGTGCCAGCAGCCCGACAGGGGGGCAGCCCCAGCATTTT.

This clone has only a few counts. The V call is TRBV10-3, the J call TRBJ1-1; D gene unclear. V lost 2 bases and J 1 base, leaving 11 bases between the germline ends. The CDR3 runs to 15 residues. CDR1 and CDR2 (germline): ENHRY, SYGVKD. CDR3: CAISERTDGNTEAFF. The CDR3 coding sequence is TGTGCCATCAGTGAGCGCACTGACGGGAACACTGAAGCTTTCTTT.

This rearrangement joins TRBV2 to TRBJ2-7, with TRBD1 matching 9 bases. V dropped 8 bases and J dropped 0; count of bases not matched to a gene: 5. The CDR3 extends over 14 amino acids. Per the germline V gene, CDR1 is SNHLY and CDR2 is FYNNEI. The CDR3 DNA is TGTGCCAGCCGGGACAGGGTGGTCTCCTACGAGCAGTACTTC. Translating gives CASRDRVVSYEQYF.

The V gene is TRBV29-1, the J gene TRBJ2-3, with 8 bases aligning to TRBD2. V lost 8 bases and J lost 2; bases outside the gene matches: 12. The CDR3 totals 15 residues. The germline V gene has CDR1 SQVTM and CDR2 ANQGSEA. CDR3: CSMRTSSSYTDTQYF. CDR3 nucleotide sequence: TGCAGCATGCGGACTAGCTCGTCTTACACAGATACGCAGTATTTT.

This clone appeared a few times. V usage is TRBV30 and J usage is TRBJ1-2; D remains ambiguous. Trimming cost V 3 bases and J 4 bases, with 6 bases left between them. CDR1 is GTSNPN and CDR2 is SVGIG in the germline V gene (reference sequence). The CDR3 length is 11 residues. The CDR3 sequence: CAWSGTYGYTF. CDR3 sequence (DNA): TGTGCCTGGAGCGGAACCTATGGCTACACCTTC.

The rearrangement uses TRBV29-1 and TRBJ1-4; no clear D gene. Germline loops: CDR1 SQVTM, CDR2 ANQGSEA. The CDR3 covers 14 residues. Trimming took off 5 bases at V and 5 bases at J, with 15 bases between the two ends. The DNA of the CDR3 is TGCAGCGTTCGGGTCCGCAGCGAGAATGAAAAACTGTTTTTT. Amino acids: CSVRVRSENEKLFF.

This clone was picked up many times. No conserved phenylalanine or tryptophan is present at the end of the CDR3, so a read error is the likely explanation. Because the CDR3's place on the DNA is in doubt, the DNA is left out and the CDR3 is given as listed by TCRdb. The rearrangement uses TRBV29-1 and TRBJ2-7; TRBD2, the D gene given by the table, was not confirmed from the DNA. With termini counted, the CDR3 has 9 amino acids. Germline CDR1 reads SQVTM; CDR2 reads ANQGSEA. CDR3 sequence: CSVEPPKPI.

The CDR3: CASNGGQVHTGELFF. The CDR3 DNA reads as TGTGCCAGCAACGGGGGACAGGTCCACACCGGGGAGCTGTTTTTT. The chain employs TRBV7-2 and TRBJ2-2, with 8 bases lining up with TRBD1. V lost 7 bases and J lost 3; bases outside the gene matches: 7. Germline lookup yields CDR1 SGHTA and CDR2 FQGNSA. CDR3 length: 15 residues.

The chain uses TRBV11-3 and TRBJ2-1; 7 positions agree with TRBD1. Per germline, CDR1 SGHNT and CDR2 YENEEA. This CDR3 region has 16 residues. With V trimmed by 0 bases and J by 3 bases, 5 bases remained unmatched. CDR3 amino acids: CASSLDDWTGYNEQFF. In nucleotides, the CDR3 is TGTGCCAGCAGCTTAGATGACTGGACAGGCTACAATGAGCAGTTCTTC.

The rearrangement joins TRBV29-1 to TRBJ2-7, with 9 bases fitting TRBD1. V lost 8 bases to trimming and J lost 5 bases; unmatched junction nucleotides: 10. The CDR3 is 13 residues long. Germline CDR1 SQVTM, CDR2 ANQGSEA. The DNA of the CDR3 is TGCAGCACCCTGGGGGACAGGGAACACGAGCAGTACTTC. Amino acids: CSTLGDREHEQYF.

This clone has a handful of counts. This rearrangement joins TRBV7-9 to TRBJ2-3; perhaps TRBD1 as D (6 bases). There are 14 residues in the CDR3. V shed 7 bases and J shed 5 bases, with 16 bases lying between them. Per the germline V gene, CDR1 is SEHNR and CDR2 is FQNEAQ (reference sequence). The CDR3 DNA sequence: TGTGCCAGCACCGAACGCAGGGGCCGAGATACGCAGTATTTT. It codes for CASTERRGRDTQYF.

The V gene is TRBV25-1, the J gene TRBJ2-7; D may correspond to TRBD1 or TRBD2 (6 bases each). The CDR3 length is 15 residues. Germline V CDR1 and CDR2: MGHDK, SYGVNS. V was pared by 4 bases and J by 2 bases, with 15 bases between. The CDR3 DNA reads TGTGCCAGCAGTGTTTCCGGGGGCCCAACCTACGAGCAGTACTTC. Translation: CASSVSGGPTYEQYF.

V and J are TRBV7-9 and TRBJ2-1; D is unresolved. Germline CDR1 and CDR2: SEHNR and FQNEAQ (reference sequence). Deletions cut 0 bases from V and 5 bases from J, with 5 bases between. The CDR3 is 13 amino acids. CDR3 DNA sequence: TGTGCCAGCAGCTTAGCCGCCAACAATGAGCAGTTCTTC. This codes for CASSLAANNEQFF.

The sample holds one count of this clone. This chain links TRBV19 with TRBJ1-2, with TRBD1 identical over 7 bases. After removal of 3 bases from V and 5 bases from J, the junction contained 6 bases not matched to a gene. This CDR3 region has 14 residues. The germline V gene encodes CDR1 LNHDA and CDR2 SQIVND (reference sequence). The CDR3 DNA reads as TGTGCCAGTAGTATGGCGGGGACAGTGTATGGCTACACCTTC. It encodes CASSMAGTVYGYTF. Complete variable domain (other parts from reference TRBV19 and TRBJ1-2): DGGITQSPKYLFRKEGQNVTLSCEQNLNHDAMYWYRQDPGQGLRLIYYSQIVNDFQKGDIAEGYSVSREKKESFPLTVTSAQKNPTAFYLCASSMAGTVYGYTFGSGTRLTVV.

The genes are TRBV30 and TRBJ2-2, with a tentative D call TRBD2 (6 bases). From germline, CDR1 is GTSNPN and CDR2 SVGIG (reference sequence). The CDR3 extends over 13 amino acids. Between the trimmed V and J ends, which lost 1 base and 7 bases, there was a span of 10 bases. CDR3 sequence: CAWSELAIGELFF. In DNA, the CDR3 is TGTGCCTGGAGTGAACTAGCAATCGGGGAGCTGTTTTTT.

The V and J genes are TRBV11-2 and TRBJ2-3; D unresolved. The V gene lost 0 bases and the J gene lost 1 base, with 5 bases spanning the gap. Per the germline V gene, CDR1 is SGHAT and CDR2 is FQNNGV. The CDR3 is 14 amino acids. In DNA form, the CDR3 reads TGTGCCAGCAGCTTAGATCGGCGCACAGATACGCAGTATTTT. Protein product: CASSLDRRTDTQYF.

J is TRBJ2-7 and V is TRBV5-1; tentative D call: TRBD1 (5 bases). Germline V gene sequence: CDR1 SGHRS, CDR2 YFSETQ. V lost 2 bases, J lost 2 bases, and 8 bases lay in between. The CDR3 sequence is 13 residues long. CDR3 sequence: CASSLTGPYEQYF. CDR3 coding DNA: TGCGCCAGCAGCTTAACAGGACCCTACGAGCAGTACTTC.

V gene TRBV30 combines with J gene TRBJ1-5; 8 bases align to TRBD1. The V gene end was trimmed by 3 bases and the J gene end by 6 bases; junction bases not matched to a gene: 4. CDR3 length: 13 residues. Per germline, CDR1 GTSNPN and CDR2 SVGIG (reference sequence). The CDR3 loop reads CAWRGQEGQPQHF. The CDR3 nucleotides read TGTGCCTGGAGGGGACAGGAAGGTCAGCCCCAGCATTTT.

CDR3 DNA: TGTGCCTGGAGTGTGCAGGGGCAGACCCAGTACTTC. Its protein product is CAWSVQGQTQYF. The chain employs TRBV30 and TRBJ2-5, with D possibly matching TRBD1 (6 bases). Between the trimmed V and J ends, which lost 0 bases and 6 bases, there was a span of 8 bases. Germline V gene lookup returns CDR1 GTSNPN and CDR2 SVGIG (reference sequence). The CDR3 has 12 amino acids.

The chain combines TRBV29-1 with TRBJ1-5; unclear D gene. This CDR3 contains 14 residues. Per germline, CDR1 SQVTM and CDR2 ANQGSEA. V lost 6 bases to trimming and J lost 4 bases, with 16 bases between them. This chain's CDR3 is CSVRTSTKNQPQHF. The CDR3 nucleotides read TGCAGCGTCCGGACCTCAACGAAAAATCAGCCCCAGCATTTT.

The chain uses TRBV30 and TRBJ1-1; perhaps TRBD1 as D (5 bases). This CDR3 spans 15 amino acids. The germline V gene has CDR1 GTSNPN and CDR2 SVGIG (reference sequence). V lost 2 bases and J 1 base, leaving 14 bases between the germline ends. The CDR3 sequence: CAWSIARAGNTEAFF. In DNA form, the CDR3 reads TGTGCCTGGAGTATTGCCAGGGCAGGGAACACTGAAGCTTTCTTT.

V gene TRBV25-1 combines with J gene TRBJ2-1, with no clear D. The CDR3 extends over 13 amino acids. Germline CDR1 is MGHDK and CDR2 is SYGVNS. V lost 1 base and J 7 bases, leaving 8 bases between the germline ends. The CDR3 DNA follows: TGTGCCAGCAGTGAATTGACCGCGAATGAGCAGTTCTTC. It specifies CASSELTANEQFF.

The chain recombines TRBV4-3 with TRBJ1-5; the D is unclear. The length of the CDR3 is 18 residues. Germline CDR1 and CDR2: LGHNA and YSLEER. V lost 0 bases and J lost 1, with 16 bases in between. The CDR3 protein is CASSQEISGHDSNQPQHF. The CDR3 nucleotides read TGCGCCAGCAGCCAAGAGATCTCAGGCCACGACAGCAATCAGCCCCAGCATTTT.

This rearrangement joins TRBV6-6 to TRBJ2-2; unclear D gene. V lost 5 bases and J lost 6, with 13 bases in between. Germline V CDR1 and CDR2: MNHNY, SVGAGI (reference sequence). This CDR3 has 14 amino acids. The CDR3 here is CASSNPLYPGELFF. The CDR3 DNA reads TGTGCCAGCAGTAACCCATTATACCCCGGGGAGCTGTTTTTT.